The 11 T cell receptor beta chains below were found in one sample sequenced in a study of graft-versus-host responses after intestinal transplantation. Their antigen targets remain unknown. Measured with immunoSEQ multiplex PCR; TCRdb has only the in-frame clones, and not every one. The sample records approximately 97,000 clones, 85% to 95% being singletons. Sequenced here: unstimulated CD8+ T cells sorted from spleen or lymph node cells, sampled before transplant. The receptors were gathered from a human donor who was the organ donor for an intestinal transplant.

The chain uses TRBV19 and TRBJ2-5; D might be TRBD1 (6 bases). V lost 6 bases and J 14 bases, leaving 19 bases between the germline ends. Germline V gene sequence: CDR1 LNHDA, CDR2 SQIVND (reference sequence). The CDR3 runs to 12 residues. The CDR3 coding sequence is TGTGCCAGTAGCCAACCCTCAGGGGACACCTACTTC. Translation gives CASSQPSGDTYF.

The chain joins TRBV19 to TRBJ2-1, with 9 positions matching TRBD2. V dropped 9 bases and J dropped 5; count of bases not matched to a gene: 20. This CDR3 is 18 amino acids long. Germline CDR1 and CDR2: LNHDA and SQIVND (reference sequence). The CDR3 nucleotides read TGTGCCAGAGCCACTAAGAAGCGGGAGGACCGCATCGACAATGAGCAGTTCTTC. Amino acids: CARATKKREDRIDNEQFF.

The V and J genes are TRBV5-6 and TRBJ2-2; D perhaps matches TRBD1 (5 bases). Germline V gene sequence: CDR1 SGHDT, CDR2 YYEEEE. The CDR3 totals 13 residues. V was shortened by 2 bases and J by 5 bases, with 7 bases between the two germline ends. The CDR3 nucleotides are TGTGCCAGCAGCTTAGGGGTAACCGGGGAGCTGTTTTTT. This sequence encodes CASSLGVTGELFF.

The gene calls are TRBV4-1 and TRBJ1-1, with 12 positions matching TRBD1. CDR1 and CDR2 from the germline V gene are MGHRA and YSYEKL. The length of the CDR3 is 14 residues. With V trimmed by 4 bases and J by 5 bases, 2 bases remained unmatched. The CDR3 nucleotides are TGCGCCAGCAGCCCGGGACAGGGGGCGACTGAAGCTTTCTTT. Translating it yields CASSPGQGATEAFF.

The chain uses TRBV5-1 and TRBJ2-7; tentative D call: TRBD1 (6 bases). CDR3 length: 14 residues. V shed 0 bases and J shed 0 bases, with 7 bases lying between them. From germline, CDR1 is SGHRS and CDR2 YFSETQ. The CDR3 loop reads CASSLVDSSYEQYF. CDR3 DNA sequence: TGCGCCAGCAGCTTGGTGGACAGCTCCTACGAGCAGTACTTC.

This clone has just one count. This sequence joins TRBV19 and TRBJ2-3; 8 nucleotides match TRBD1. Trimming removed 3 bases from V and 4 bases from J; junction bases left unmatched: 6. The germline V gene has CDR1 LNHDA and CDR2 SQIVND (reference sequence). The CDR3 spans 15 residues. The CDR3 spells CASSIGTGGADTQYF. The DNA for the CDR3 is TGTGCCAGTAGTATCGGGACAGGAGGGGCAGATACGCAGTATTTT.

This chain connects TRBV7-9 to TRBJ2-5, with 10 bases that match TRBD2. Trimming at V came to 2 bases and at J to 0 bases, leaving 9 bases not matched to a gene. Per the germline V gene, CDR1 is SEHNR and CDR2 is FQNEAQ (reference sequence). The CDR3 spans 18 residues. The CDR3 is CASSLIGLAGVHQETQYF. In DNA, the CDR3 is TGTGCCAGCAGCTTAATTGGCCTAGCGGGAGTCCACCAAGAGACCCAGTACTTC. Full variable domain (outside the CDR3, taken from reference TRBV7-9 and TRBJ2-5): DTGVSQNPRHKITKRGQNVTFRCDPISEHNRLYWYRQTLGQGPEFLTYFQNEAQLEKSRLLSDRFSAERPKGSFSTLEIQRTEQGDSAMYLCASSLIGLAGVHQETQYFGPGTRLLVL.

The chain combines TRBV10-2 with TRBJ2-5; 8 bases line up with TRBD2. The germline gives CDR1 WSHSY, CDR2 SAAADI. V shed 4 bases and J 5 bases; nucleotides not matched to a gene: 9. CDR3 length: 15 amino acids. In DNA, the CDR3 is TGCGCCAGCAGTGTGACGGGAGGGGTGGCGGAGACCCAGTACTTC. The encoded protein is CASSVTGGVAETQYF.

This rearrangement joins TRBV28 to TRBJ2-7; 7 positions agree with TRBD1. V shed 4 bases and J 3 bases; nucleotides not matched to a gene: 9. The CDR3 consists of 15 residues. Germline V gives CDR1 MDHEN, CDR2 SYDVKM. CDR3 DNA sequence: TGTGCCAGCAGTTCTACCGGGACAGTGAACTACGAGCAGTACTTC. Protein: CASSSTGTVNYEQYF.

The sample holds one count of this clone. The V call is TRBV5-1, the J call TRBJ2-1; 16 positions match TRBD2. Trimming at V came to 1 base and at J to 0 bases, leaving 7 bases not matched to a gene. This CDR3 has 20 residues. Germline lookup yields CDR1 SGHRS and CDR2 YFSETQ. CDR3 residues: CASSLREGLAGGSSYNEQFF. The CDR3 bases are TGCGCCAGCAGCTTGCGCGAGGGACTAGCGGGGGGGAGCTCCTACAATGAGCAGTTCTTC.

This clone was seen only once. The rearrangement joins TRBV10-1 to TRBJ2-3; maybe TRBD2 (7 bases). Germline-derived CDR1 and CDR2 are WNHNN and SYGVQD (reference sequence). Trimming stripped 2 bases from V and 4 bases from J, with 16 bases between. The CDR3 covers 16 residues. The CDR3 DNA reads TGCGCCAGCAGTGAGCGGGGGGCCGGGCTTTCAGATACGCAGTATTTT. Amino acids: CASSERGAGLSDTQYF.